This T cell receptor (beta chain) appears in the sequencing data of a study of T-cell memory formation after mild COVID-19 (dated by TCRdb to 2020 to 2023). As for the study more broadly: TCR sequence clusters from the two donors were found to be largely donor specific. Longitudinal TCRalpha and TCRbeta repertoire sequencing tracked T-cell clones expanding and contracting after mild COVID-19 in a couple of donors. The cohort was made up of two young adult volunteers, one female and one male, who were previously healthy.

General conclusions and limits of the study: Clones contracting from day 15 to 85 had balanced CD4/CD8 phenotypes, while a second wave expanding from day 15 to 37 was biased towards CD4+. Only two mild cases were covered by the study, and larger cohorts that include severe cases with pre-infection samples were considered necessary. The detection of some responding clones in pre-infection memory suggests that pre-existing cross-reactive memory T cells joined the SARS-CoV-2 response. Contracting CD4+ clones were located mainly in the CM and EM memory subsets, whereas CD8+ clones were found to be enriched in EMRA. SARS-CoV-2 specificity of the second-wave clones peaking on day 37 was not confirmed.

Between the V and J ends, shortened by 3 bases and 7 bases respectively, the junction contains 16 bases. For CDR1 and CDR2, the germline V gene lists KGHSH and LQKENI. The CDR3 covers 15 residues, taking in both the cysteine and the phenylalanine. CDR3 DNA is the only sequence kept; it has 45 bases, read in frame from the first base. Ficoll-Paque density gradient centrifugation was the method used to isolate PBMCs. On this clonotype: The clone's antigen remains unknown. Base quality data are lacking; no much larger clone is found one base away.

Sequencer: Illumina NovaSeq 6000. Using 5'RACE with constant-segment primers, TCRalpha and TCRbeta cDNA libraries were constructed, with sample barcodes and unique molecular identifiers added in the process. RNA was extracted from every sample with Trizol reagent. Libraries were amplified in two PCR steps, with a second sample barcode and Illumina TruSeq adapters added in the second step. Sequencing of the libraries was done on an Illumina NovaSeq, producing 2 x 150 bp paired-end reads. Per the source publication's procedure: With migec v1.2.7, reads were demultiplexed and then collapsed into UMI-guided consensus sequences. Using mixcr v2.1.11, the UMI consensuses were aligned to TRA and TRB V and J templates and assembled into clonotypes. Clonotypes were classified as expanded or contracted when called significant by both edgeR and NoisET, with noise models trained on biological replicates. edgeR calls used a false discovery rate-adjusted p below 0.01 and a log2 fold-change threshold of 1. As an exploratory analysis of dynamics, max-normalized trajectories of the 1000 most abundant clonotypes were examined with PCA combined with hierarchical clustering. Separately sequenced CD4+ and CD8+ repertoires were used to assign the CD4 or CD8 phenotype of responding clones. TCRdb reworked the public reads: Q25 trimming with fastp, MiXCR clone assembly, productive beta chains retained. Each entry is one CDR3 protein sequence, shown with its most common DNA and genes. Here the V and J calls rest on TCRdb's processing, not on the authors' analysis. The sample table contains over 300,000 distinct CDR3 sequences; only one count was recorded for more than 20% of them. Clones ranked in the top ten supply over 20% of the sample.

Sequencing used PBMCs or a T cell subset sorted from them (not recorded which). The chain is made from TRBV18 and TRBJ1-5; the best D guess is TRBD1, with 5 bases matching. This TCR came from a man aged 18-30 years who had mild COVID-19 (a few samples of this study predate the infection). The sample titles of this study are shuffled in the database, so cell type and time point are left out; the donor was told from shared clones. The base sequence is TGTGCCAGCTCACCCCGTCCAGTCGAGGGGCAGCCCCAGCATTTT. It translates to CASSPRPVEGQPQHF.